This T cell receptor beta chain is drawn from a study of T-cell memory formation after mild COVID-19. In the study overall: TCR clusters were largely donor specific.

This clonotype was picked up a small number of times. V lost 0 bases to trimming and J lost 2 bases, with 8 bases between them. Germline V gene lookup returns CDR1 SGHRS and CDR2 YFSETQ. The CDR3 loop spans 14 amino acids. UMIs and sample barcodes were carried by the TCR alpha and TCR beta cDNA libraries that 5'RACE produced using constant-segment primers. TCRdb reprocessed the 5' RACE reads with MiXCR, giving one entry per CDR3 protein. Found here are fewer than 350,000 distinct CDR3 sequences, more than 15% of them singletons; the top ten hold around 22%. The sequence was collected from a man between 18 and 35 years old who had mild COVID-19 (a few samples of this study predate the infection). Cell type and time point are not known. The sequenced sample was PBMCs or a T cell subset sorted from them (not recorded which). The chain couples TRBV5-1 to TRBJ1-2; D is undetermined. The CDR3 protein is CASSLDVTNYGYTF. The CDR3 DNA sequence: TGCGCCAGCAGCTTGGACGTCACGAACTATGGCTACACCTTC.